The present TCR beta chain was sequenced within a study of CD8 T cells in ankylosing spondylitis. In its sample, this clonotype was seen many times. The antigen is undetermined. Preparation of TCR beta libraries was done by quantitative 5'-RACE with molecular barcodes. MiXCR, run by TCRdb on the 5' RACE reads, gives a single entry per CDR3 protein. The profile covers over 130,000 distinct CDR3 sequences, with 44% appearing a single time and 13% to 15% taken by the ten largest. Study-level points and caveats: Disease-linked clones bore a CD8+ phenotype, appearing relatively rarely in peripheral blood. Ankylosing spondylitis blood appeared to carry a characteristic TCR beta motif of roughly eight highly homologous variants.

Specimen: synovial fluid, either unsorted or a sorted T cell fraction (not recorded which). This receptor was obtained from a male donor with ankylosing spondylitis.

The chain's CDR3 is CASSFGWQGGYNEQFF. CDR3 DNA: TGTGCCAGCAGTTTCGGGTGGCAGGGGGGGTACAATGAGCAGTTCTTC. The V and J genes are TRBV12-3 or TRBV12-4 and TRBJ2-1; possibly TRBD1 or TRBD2 for D (7 bases each). The CDR3 length is 16 residues. The V gene lost 3 bases and the J gene lost 4 bases, with 16 bases spanning the gap.